This is a list of T cell receptor beta chains from one sample in a study of T-cell reconstitution after alpha-beta-depleted transplantation in children. Each CDR3 protein is one row after TCRdb ran MiXCR on the PCR reads. In the table there are approximately 150,000 distinct CDR3 sequences, around 8.5% of which are singletons. Sequencing used PBMCs, mostly from graft donor cells, obtained 180 days after TCRalphabeta/CD19-depleted stem cell transplant. These receptors originate from a female patient aged 2-15 years who had a stem cell transplant for congenital amegakaryocytic thrombocytopenia, so the T cells may come from the graft donor. Each CDR3 is given with its conserved first and last residue. Fields, in order: D gene, V gene, clone size, J gene, CDR3 DNA, CDR3 protein. The D gene is left open where the match is weak. Clone size, where shown, is once, few, many, or a class for clones that have expanded.

>TRBD1|TRBV20-1|few|TRBJ2-7
TGCAGTGCAAAAAGGGGGCCCAAGTACGAGCAGTACTTC
CSAKRGPKYEQYF
>-|TRBV4-1|few|TRBJ2-1
TGCGCCAGCAGCCAAGGCCCTTGGGGCAATGAGCAGTTCTTC
CASSQGPWGNEQFF
>TRBD1|TRBV5-1|few|TRBJ1-6
TGCGCCAGCAGCCCACGACAGGGCGATAATTCACCCCTCCACTTT
CASSPRQGDNSPLHF
>-|TRBV28|many|TRBJ2-1
TGTGCCAGCACCCCTGGGGGGACTTGGGCAAATTCTCGCTCCTACAATGAGCAGTTCTTC
CASTPGGTWANSRSYNEQFF
>-|TRBV5-8|few|TRBJ2-3
TGTGCCAGCAGCTTGGACGCCGGGGGCACAGATACGCAGTATTTT
CASSLDAGGTDTQYF
>TRBD1|TRBV20-1|many|TRBJ2-3
TGCAGTGCTGAGACAGGGAGAACAGATACGCAGTATTTT
CSAETGRTDTQYF
>-|TRBV7-8|-|TRBJ2-6
TGTGCCAGCAGCCCCCGGCGCGACTCTGGGGCCAACGTCCTGACTTTC
CASSPRRDSGANVLTF
>TRBD2|TRBV12-3/TRBV12-4|-|TRBJ2-5
TGTGCCAGCAGTCTGCGGGGGGGCCAGTTAGAGACCCAGTACTTC
CASSLRGGQLETQYF
>-|TRBV5-1|many|TRBJ2-1
TGCGCCAGCAGCCCGGCGGGACAGATGACCCATGAGCAGTTCTTC
CASSPAGQMTHEQFF
>TRBD2|TRBV20-1|many|TRBJ2-7
TGCAGTGCAAAGACTAGCGTCAACTCCTACGAGCAGTACTTC
CSAKTSVNSYEQYF
>TRBD1|TRBV18|-|TRBJ1-2
TGTGCCAGCTCGGCCCTGATGGGACAGGCCTATGGCTACACCTTC
CASSALMGQAYGYTF
>TRBD1|TRBV5-1|-|TRBJ2-5
TGCGCCAGCGGAAAGACAGGGCAAGAGACCCAGTACTTC
CASGKTGQETQYF
>TRBD1|TRBV7-2|-|TRBJ2-4
TGTGCCAGCAGCATTAGGACAGGGCTAGCCAAAAACATTCAGTACTTC
CASSIRTGLAKNIQYF
>-|TRBV24-1|many|TRBJ2-2
TGTGCCACCAGTTGGGGGTCCGGGGAGCTGTTTTTT
CATSWGSGELFF
>-|TRBV4-3|many|TRBJ2-1
TGCGCCAGCAGCCAGGACGGTGAACGGGAGCAGTTCTTC
CASSQDGEREQFF
>TRBD2|TRBV12-3/TRBV12-4|-|TRBJ2-2
TGTGCCAGCAGTCCAAAGGCTAGCGGTAACACCGGGGAGCTGTTTTTT
CASSPKASGNTGELFF
>-|TRBV5-1|many|TRBJ1-5
TGCGCCAGCAGCTTGGCTCCAGGGAGGCGTCAGCCCCAGCATTTT
CASSLAPGRRQPQHF
>-|TRBV7-8|few|TRBJ2-7
TGTGCCAGCAGCTTAGAATATGAGGGCAGCCTCTCCTACGAGCAGTACTTC
CASSLEYEGSLSYEQYF
>-|TRBV7-8|-|TRBJ2-1
TGTGCCAGCAGCCGAAAGGGCCAGCCTGAGCAGTTCTTC
CASSRKGQPEQFF
>-|TRBV11-2|many|TRBJ2-5
TGTGCCAGCAGCTTTATACGCGAGACCCAGTACTTC
CASSFIRETQYF
>-|TRBV20-1|-|TRBJ2-5
TGCAGTGCTAGAGTTGAGGGCGGGTACCAAGAGACCCAGTACTTC
CSARVEGGYQETQYF
>-|TRBV10-3|many|TRBJ2-7
TGTGCCATCAACGATGGGACCGGGATAGGGGGCGAGCAGTACTTC
CAINDGTGIGGEQYF
>TRBD1|TRBV5-4|-|TRBJ2-7
TGTGCCAGCAGCTTCCTGGACAGGGACCACGAGCAGTACTTC
CASSFLDRDHEQYF
>TRBD1|TRBV7-8|-|TRBJ1-1
TGTGCCAGCAGCTTGACAGGGGCGAACACTGAAGCTTTCTTT
CASSLTGANTEAFF
>-|TRBV11-3|-|TRBJ2-1
TGTGCCAGCAGCTTACAGGGACGGAATGAGCAGTTCTTC
CASSLQGRNEQFF
>-|TRBV12-3/TRBV12-4|many|TRBJ1-1
TGTGCCAGCAGTCCCCGGGGGCCTTGGGGCACTGAAGCTTTCTTT
CASSPRGPWGTEAFF
>-|TRBV18|-|TRBJ2-2
TGTGCCAGCTCACACACGAACCTACTAGTCGGGGAGCTGTTTTTT
CASSHTNLLVGELFF
>TRBD2|TRBV20-1|many|TRBJ2-7
TGCAGTGCTGAAGGGACTAGCGGAACCTACGAGCAGTACTTC
CSAEGTSGTYEQYF
>-|TRBV4-1|many|TRBJ2-2
TGCGCCAGCAGCCAAGGATTGATAGGCGGGGAGCTGTTTTTT
CASSQGLIGGELFF
>-|TRBV30|few|TRBJ2-1
TGTGCCTGGAGCCGGGGGGCCCCCCCCGAAATCTTC
CAWSRGAPPEIF
>-|TRBV6-1|many|TRBJ2-7
TGTGCCAGCCGACGTGACACCTCCTACGAGCAGTACTTC
CASRRDTSYEQYF
>-|TRBV20-1|-|TRBJ1-5
TGCAGTGCTAGAGGGGTTACGGGGGGAAGCAATCAGCCCCAGCATTTT
CSARGVTGGSNQPQHF
>TRBD1|TRBV11-2|many|TRBJ2-7
TGTGCCAGCAGCTCGGGAACGGACAGGGGGATCTACGAGCAGTACTTC
CASSSGTDRGIYEQYF
>-|TRBV14|many|TRBJ2-2
TGTGCCAGCAGCCAAGAAATCGGGATGCACACCGGGGAGCTGTTTTTT
CASSQEIGMHTGELFF
>-|TRBV28|-|TRBJ1-4
TGTGCCAGCAGCTTCCGGGTTCCTAATGAAAAACTGTTTTTT
CASSFRVPNEKLFF
>-|TRBV20-1|few|TRBJ2-5
TGCAGTGCTACCCCAAAAGAGACCCAGTACTTC
CSATPKETQYF
>-|TRBV11-2|many|TRBJ2-1
TGTGCCAGCAGCTTACCAAAAACAAGCCTCCATGAGCAGTTCTTC
CASSLPKTSLHEQFF
>-|TRBV7-2|many|TRBJ2-3
TGTGCCAGCAGCCCCTGGACAGATACGCAGTATTTT
CASSPWTDTQYF
>-|TRBV18|many|TRBJ1-5
TGTGCCAGCAGCCGAGACAGGAATCAGCCCCAGCATTTT
CASSRDRNQPQHF
>TRBD1|TRBV5-4|few|TRBJ1-2
TGTGCCAGCAGCGATGCTGGACAGGACTATGGCTACACCTTC
CASSDAGQDYGYTF
>TRBD1|TRBV18|few|TRBJ1-6
TGTGCCAGCTCACTCTTTGGTGGTGGGACAGATAATTCACCCCTCCACTTT
CASSLFGGGTDNSPLHF
>-|TRBV12-3/TRBV12-4|many|TRBJ1-2
TGTGCCAGCAGTTTGCCATGGCGCCTAGGCGGCTACACCTTC
CASSLPWRLGGYTF
>-|TRBV27|many|TRBJ2-7
TGTGCCAGTTCTTCCAGGGGTCCCTACGAGCAGTACTTC
CASSSRGPYEQYF
>-|TRBV20-1|many|TRBJ2-7
TGCAGTGCCCTGACCTACGAGCAGTACTTC
CSALTYEQYF
>-|TRBV6-6|few|TRBJ2-5
TGTGCCAGCAGGGAGGGGGGGGAGACCCAGTACTTC
CASREGGETQYF